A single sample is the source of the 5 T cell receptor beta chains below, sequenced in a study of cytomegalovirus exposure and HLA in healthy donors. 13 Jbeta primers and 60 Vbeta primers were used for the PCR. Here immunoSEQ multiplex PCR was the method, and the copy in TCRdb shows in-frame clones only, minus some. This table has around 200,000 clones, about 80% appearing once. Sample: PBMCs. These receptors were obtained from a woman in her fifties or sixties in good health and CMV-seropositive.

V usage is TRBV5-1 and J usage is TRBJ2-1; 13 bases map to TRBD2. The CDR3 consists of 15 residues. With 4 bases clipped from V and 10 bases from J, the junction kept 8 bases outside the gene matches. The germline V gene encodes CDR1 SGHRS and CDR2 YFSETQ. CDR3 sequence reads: CASSKEGLAGREQFF. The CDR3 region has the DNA TGCGCCAGCAGCAAAGAGGGACTAGCGGGGCGGGAGCAGTTCTTC.

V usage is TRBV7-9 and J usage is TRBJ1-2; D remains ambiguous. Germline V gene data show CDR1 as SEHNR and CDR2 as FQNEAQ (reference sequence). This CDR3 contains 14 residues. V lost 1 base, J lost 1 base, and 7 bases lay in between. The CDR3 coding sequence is TGTGCCAGCAGCTTAGTTTCAGTTAACTATGGCTACACCTTC. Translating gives CASSLVSVNYGYTF. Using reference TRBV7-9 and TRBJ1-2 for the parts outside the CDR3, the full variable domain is DTGVSQNPRHKITKRGQNVTFRCDPISEHNRLYWYRQTLGQGPEFLTYFQNEAQLEKSRLLSDRFSAERPKGSFSTLEIQRTEQGDSAMYLCASSLVSVNYGYTFGSGTRLTVV.

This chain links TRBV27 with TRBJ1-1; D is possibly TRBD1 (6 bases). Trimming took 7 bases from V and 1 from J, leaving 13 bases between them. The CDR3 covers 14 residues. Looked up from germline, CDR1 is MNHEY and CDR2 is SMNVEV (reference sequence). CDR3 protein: CASTRWTENTEAFF. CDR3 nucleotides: TGTGCCAGCACAAGATGGACAGAGAACACTGAAGCTTTCTTT.

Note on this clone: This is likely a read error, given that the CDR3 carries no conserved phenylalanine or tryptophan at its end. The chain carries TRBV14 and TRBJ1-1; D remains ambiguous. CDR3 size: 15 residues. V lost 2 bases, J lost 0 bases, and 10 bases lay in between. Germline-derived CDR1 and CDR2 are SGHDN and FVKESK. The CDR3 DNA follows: TGTGCCAGCAGCCAAATGACCGGACTGAACACTGAAGCTTTCTCT. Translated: CASSQMTGLNTEAFS.

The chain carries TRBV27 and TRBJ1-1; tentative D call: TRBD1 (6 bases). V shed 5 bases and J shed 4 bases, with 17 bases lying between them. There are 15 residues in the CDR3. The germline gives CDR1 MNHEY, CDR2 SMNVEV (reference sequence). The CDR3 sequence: CASSPSGGGSTEAFF. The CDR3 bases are TGTGCCAGCAGTCCGTCGGGAGGGGGTAGCACTGAAGCTTTCTTT.